This T cell receptor (beta chain) was sequenced for a study of siplizumab effects on memory and regulatory T cells. Trimming left V 2 bases short and J 10 bases short, with 11 bases between. The CDR3 spans 12 residues. The V gene's germline CDR1 is MNHEY and CDR2 SVGAGI. Some 9.4 x 10^4 TCR templates per sample were sequenced. Generated by immunoSEQ multiplex PCR, the TCRdb table keeps only in-frame clones and is missing some. The sample consists of around 110,000 clones, about 94% of them appearing once. With respect to this clone: Its matching antigen is unknown.

General study results and limits: No functional test confirmed suppression by proliferating siplizumab-culture Tregs. Treg origin accounted for an average of around 69% of mappable alloreactive CD4+ clones with siplizumab and roughly 26% in controls. Naive T cells apparently outstripped memory cells in diversity and seemed major alloresponse contributors.

This clonotype was sampled from a human donor in good health. The V and J genes are TRBV6-5 and TRBJ1-1; no reliable D call. Sequencing used non-Treg CD4+ T cells sorted from blood. This CDR3 reads CASSYQTGIAFF. CDR3 coding DNA: TGTGCCAGCAGTTACCAAACGGGGATAGCTTTCTTT.